Only a few counts were recorded for the clone carrying this T cell receptor (beta chain). The antigen remains unidentified. The data belong to a study of graft-versus-host responses after intestinal transplantation. Overall study context: Tacrolimus plus steroids were given to all recipients for roughly 3 years, preceded by anti-thymocyte globulin induction. Study-level points and caveats: Recipient-marrow GvH clones were detected, some having first appeared in ileum or blood.

Clones were sequenced by immunoSEQ multiplex PCR, and TCRdb holds only the in-frame ones, with some missing. The table has roughly 13,000 clones, 84% seen once. Per germline, CDR1 MNHEY and CDR2 SMNVEV (reference sequence). The CDR3 is made up of 12 amino acids. Trimming left V 8 bases short and J 1 base short, with 9 bases between. This specimen consisted of PBMCs, obtained roughly 310 days after intestinal transplant. V usage is TRBV27 and J usage is TRBJ2-7, with a weak D call TRBD2 (6 bases). This TCR was sampled from a human patient who received an intestinal transplant, so some T cells may come from the graft donor. The CDR3 loop reads CASSAGSYEQYF. CDR3 in DNA: TGTGCCAGCTCGGCGGGATCCTACGAGCAGTACTTC.